This paragraph covers one T cell receptor beta chain sequence. Germline and junction disagree at one end, which may indicate a read error. These data belong to a study of CD4 and CD8 cells across lung adenocarcinoma regions. Donors had localized lung adenocarcinoma, a non-small cell lung cancer. TCRdb processed the PCR reads anew with MiXCR; each CDR3 protein has one entry. Here the sample spans about 25,000 distinct CDR3 sequences, about 50% being singletons. CDR3 length equals 13 residues. Germline V lookup: CDR1 MNHNS, CDR2 SASEGT. This chain joins TRBV6-1 and TRBJ2-2; no clear D gene. Material for sequencing was CD4+ T cells from the center of a lung tumor. The TCR comes from a male donor with lung adenocarcinoma. The CD4 and CD8 labels of this study may be unreliable. CDR3 sequence (DNA): TGTGCCAGCAGTGGTGCGAACACCGAGGAGCTGTTTTTT. It yields the protein CASSGANTEELFF.